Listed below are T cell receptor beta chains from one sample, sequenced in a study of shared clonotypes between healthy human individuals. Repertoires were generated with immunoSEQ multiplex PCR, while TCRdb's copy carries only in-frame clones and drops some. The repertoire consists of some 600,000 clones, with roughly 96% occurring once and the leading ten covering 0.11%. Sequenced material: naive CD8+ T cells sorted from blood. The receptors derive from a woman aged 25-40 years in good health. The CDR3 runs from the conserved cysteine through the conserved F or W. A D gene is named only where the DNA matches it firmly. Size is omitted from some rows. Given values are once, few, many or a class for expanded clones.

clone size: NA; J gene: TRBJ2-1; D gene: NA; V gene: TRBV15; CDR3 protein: CATSTRTGSLEQFF; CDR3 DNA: TGTGCCACCAGCACGAGAACCGGGTCCTTAGAGCAGTTCTTC
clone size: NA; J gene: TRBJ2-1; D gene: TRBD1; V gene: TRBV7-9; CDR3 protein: CASRGQDSSYNEQFF; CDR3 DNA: TGTGCCAGCAGGGGACAGGATAGCTCCTACAATGAGCAGTTCTTC
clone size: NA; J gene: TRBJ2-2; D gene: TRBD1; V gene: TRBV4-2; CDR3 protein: CASSREGARELFF; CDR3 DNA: TGTGCCAGCAGCCGCGAGGGGGCCAGGGAGCTGTTTTTT
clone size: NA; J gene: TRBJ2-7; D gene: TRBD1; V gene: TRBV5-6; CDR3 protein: CASSLVRWTGGVYEQYF; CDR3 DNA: TGTGCCAGCAGCTTGGTTAGGTGGACAGGTGGGGTCTACGAGCAGTACTTC
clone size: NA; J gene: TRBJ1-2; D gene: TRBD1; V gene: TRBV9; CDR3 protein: CASSVGQGQGYTF; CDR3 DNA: TGTGCCAGCAGCGTCGGACAGGGACAAGGCTACACCTTC
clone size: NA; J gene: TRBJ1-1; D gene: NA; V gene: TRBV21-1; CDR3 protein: CASNEKDITPTEAFF; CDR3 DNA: TGTGCCAGCAACGAAAAAGACATCACACCTACTGAAGCTTTCTTT
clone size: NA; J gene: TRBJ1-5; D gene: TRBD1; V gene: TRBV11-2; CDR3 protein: CASRGKTGTALNQPQHF; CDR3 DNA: TGTGCCAGCAGGGGGAAAACCGGGACAGCACTCAATCAGCCCCAGCATTTT
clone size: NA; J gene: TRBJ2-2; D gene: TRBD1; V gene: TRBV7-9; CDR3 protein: CASSKTDDRAITGELFF; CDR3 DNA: TGTGCCAGCAGCAAGACCGATGACAGGGCTATCACCGGGGAGCTGTTTTTT
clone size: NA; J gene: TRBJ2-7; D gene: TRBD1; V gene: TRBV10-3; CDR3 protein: CAISEGQGALYEQYF; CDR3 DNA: TGTGCCATCAGTGAGGGCCAGGGGGCTCTCTACGAGCAGTACTTC
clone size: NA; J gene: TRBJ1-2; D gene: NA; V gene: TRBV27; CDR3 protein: CASSFAGPSTGYTF; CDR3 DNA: TGTGCCAGCAGTTTTGCAGGACCTTCAACGGGCTACACCTTC
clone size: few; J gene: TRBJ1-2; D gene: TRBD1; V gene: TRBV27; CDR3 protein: CASSRYHRGLNYGYTF; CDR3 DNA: TGTGCCAGCAGTCGATACCACAGGGGATTAAACTATGGCTACACCTTC
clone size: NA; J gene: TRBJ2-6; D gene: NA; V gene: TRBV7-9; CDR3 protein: CASNARERRSSGANVLTF; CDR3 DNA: TGTGCCAGCAACGCCCGGGAGAGAAGGAGCTCTGGGGCCAACGTCCTGACTTTC
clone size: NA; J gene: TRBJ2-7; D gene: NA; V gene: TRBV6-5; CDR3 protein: CARGPVLLEQYF; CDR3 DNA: TGTGCCAGAGGTCCTGTTTTACTCGAGCAGTACTTC
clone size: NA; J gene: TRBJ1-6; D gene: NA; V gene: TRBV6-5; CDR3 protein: CASTQHQANNSPLHF; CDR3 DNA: TGTGCCAGCACCCAACACCAGGCTAATAATTCACCCCTCCACTTT
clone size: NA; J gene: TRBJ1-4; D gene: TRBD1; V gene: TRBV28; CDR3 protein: CASSLRTGLNEKLFF; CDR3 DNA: TGTGCCAGCAGTCTTCGGACAGGGCTCAATGAAAAACTGTTTTTT
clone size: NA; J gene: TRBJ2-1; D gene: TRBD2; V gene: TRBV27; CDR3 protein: CASSGPGLAFYNEQFF; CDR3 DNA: TGTGCCAGCAGTGGCCCGGGACTAGCGTTCTACAATGAGCAGTTCTTC
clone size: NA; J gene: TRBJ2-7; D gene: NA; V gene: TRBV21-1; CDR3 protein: CVSSKNRGVGLAGTYEQYF; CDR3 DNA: TGTGTCAGCAGCAAAAATAGGGGGGTAGGCTTAGCGGGAACCTACGAGCAGTACTTC
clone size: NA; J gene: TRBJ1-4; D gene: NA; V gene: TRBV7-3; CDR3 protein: CASSEGVGPNEKLFF; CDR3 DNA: TGTGCCAGCAGCGAGGGTGTCGGGCCTAATGAAAAACTGTTTTTT
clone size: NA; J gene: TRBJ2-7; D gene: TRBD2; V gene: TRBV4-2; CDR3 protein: CASSQDPGLGEQYF; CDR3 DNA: TGTGCCAGCAGCCAAGATCCAGGACTAGGCGAGCAGTACTTC
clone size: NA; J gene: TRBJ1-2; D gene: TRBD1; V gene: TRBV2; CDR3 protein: CASNPGQGDYGYTF; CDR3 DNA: TGTGCCAGCAATCCGGGACAGGGGGACTATGGCTACACCTTC
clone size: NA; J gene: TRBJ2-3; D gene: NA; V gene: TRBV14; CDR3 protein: CASSQGEVFTDTQYF; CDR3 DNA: TGTGCCAGCAGCCAAGGGGAAGTCTTCACAGATACGCAGTATTTT
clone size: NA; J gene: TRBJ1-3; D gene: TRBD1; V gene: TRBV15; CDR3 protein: CATSKVVGQGFPTIYF; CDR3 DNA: TGTGCCACCAGCAAAGTCGTGGGACAGGGTTTCCCTACCATATATTTT
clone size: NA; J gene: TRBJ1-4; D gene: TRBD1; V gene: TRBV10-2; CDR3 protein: CASGGQGANEKLFF; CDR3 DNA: TGCGCCAGCGGCGGACAGGGAGCTAATGAAAAACTGTTTTTT
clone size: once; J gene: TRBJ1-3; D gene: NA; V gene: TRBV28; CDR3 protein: CASSFGSSGNTIYF; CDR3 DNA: TGTGCCAGCAGTTTTGGGAGCTCTGGAAACACCATATATTTT
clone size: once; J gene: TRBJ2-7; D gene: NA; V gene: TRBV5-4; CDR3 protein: CASSPVDNSYEQYF; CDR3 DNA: TGTGCCAGCAGCCCGGTGGACAACTCCTACGAGCAGTACTTC
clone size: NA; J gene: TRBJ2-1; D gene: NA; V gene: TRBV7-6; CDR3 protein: CASSLKFSAPRDNEQFF; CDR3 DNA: TGTGCCAGCAGCTTAAAATTTTCGGCCCCGCGAGACAATGAGCAGTTCTTC
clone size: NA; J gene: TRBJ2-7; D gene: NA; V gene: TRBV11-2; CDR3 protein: CASSLDLWGRYEQYF; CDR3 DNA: TGTGCCAGCAGCTTAGACCTATGGGGGCGCTACGAGCAGTACTTC
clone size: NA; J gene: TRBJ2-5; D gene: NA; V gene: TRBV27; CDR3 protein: CASSFGEGVETQYF; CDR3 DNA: TGTGCCAGCAGTTTCGGGGAAGGGGTGGAGACCCAGTACTTC
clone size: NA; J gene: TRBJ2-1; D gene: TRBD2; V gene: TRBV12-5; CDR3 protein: CASGLGTSNYNEQFF; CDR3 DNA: TGTGCTAGTGGTTTAGGGACTAGCAACTACAATGAGCAGTTCTTC
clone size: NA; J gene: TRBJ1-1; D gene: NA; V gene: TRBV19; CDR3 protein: CASSIGPGVNTEAFF; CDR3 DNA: TGTGCCAGTAGTATAGGGCCGGGGGTGAACACTGAAGCTTTCTTT
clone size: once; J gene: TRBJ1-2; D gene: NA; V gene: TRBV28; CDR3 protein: CASSFVGGFNYGYTF; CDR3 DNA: TGTGCCAGCAGTTTCGTCGGTGGATTCAACTATGGCTACACCTTC
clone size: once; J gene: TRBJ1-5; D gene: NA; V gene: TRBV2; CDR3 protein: CASSPTVYSNQPQHF; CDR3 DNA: TGTGCCAGCAGTCCGACAGTTTATAGCAATCAGCCCCAGCATTTT